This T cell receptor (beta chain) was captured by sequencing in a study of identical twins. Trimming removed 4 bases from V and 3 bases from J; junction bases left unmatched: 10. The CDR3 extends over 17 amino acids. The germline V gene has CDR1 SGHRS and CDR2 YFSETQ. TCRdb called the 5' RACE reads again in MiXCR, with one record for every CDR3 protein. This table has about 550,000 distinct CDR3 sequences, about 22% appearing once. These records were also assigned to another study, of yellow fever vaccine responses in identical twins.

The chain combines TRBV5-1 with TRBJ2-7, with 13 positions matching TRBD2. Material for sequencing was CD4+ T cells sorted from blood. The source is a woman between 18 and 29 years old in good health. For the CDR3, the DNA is TGCGCCAGCAGCAGATCGGGGACTAGCGGGACTAACTACGAGCAGTACTTC. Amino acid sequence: CASSRSGTSGTNYEQYF.